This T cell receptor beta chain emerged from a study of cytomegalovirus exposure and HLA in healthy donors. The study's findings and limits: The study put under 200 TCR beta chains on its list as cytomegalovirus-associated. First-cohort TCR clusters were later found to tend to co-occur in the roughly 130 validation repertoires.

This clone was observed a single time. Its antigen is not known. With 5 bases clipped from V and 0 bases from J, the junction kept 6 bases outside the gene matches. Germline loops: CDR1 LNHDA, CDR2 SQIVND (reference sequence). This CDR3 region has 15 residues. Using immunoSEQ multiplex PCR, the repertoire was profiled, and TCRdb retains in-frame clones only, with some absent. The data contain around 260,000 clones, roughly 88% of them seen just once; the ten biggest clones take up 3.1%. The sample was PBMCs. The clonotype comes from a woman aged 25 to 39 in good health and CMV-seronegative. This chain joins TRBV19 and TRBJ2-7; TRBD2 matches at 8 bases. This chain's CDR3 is CASSPGLAGSYEQYF. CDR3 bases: TGTGCCAGTAGTCCTGGGCTAGCGGGCTCCTACGAGCAGTACTTC.